These 12 T cell receptor beta chains share one sample of origin, sequenced in a study of beta chain features in type 1 diabetes. The authors reverse transcribed all of the isolated RNA, so sequencing captured expressed TCRB transcripts. Here immunoSEQ multiplex PCR was the method, and the copy in TCRdb shows in-frame clones only, minus some. The sample includes about 270,000 clones, roughly an eighth of them seen just once. Sequencing was performed on naive CD4+ T cells from blood. The receptors come from a woman in her thirties or forties in good health.

This clone was observed a few times. Here the CDR3 reads CASRDRINTGELFF. Here the CDR3 DNA reads TGTGCCAGCAGGGACAGGATAAACACCGGGGAGCTGTTTTTT. The chain combines TRBV27 with TRBJ2-2; TRBD1 matches at 7 bases. V lost 6 bases to trimming and J lost 2 bases; unmatched junction nucleotides: 3. This CDR3 is 14 amino acids long. Germline V gene data show CDR1 as MNHEY and CDR2 as SMNVEV (reference sequence).

The gene calls are TRBV11-2 and TRBJ2-3, with 10 bases identical to TRBD2. In germline, CDR1 is SGHAT, CDR2 FQNNGV. This CDR3 has 18 residues. Germline trimming cut 5 bases from V and 8 bases from J; bases unmatched to any gene: 19. The CDR3 region has the DNA TGTGCCAGCAGCCCACTGAGGAGCGGGGGGGCTTCACCGTCTACGCAGTATTTT. Translation: CASSPLRSGGASPSTQYF.

CDR3: CASSLVPGAQETQYF. The CDR3 nucleotides are TGCGCCAGCAGCTTGGTTCCGGGAGCCCAAGAGACCCAGTACTTC. The chain recombines TRBV5-1 with TRBJ2-5; D might be TRBD2 (6 bases). V shed 0 bases and J shed 1 base, with 10 bases lying between them. This CDR3 is built from 15 residues. Germline values: CDR1 SGHRS, CDR2 YFSETQ. Variable domain in full (rest from reference TRBV5-1 and TRBJ2-5): KAGVTQTPRYLIKTRGQQVTLSCSPISGHRSVSWYQQTPGQGLQFLFEYFSETQRNKGNFPGRFSGRQFSNSRSEMNVSTLELGDSALYLCASSLVPGAQETQYFGPGTRLLVL.

V gene TRBV2 combines with J gene TRBJ1-1; D unclear. This CDR3 spans 12 amino acids. The V gene lost 4 bases and the J gene lost 8 bases, with 11 bases spanning the gap. In germline, CDR1 is SNHLY, CDR2 FYNNEI. CDR3 sequence (DNA): TGTGCCAGCAGTGTGGACTCACCCGAAGCTTTCTTT. This codes for CASSVDSPEAFF.

The chain carries TRBV4-3 and TRBJ1-6, with a possible D match to TRBD1 (6 bases). The CDR3 runs 15 residues. Trimming pared 2 bases from V and 2 bases from J, leaving 7 bases between. The germline gives CDR1 LGHNA, CDR2 YSLEER. The CDR3, as DNA: TGCGCCAGCAGCCAAACAGGGACCTATAATTCACCCCTCCACTTT. This encodes CASSQTGTYNSPLHF.

With respect to this clone: The junction does not match germline at one end; this may be a read error. This same CDR3 is encoded by further DNA sequences in the sample. The V and J genes are TRBV29-1 and TRBJ2-7; 10 nucleotides match TRBD1. The CDR3 runs to 13 residues. Germline V gene lookup returns CDR1 SQVTM and CDR2 ANQGSEA. In DNA, the CDR3 is TGCAGCGCTAGACAGGGGGCAACCTACGAGCAGTATTTC. This codes for CSARQGATYEQYF.

This clone was seen a handful of times. This chain connects TRBV7-2 to TRBJ1-1, with a possible D match to TRBD1 (5 bases). Trimming took 3 bases from V and 11 from J, leaving 13 bases between them. The germline CDR1 and CDR2 sequences are SGHTA and FQGNSA. The CDR3 consists of 12 residues. The CDR3 region is CASSFPGGGAFF. The CDR3 DNA is TGTGCCAGCAGCTTCCCGGGGGGGGGTGCTTTCTTT.

This clone was recorded a few times. The chain has TRBV5-4 and TRBJ2-7; 7 nucleotides align to TRBD1. The CDR3 contains 13 residues. V dropped 4 bases and J dropped 7; count of bases not matched to a gene: 8. The germline gives CDR1 SGHNT, CDR2 YYREEE (reference sequence). For the CDR3, the DNA is TGTGCCAGCAGCGTGACAGGGCCTGCGGAGCAGTACTTC. It encodes CASSVTGPAEQYF. The entire variable domain, with the rest obtained from reference TRBV5-4 and TRBJ2-7, is as follows: ETGVTQSPTHLIKTRGQQVTLRCSSQSGHNTVSWYQQALGQGPQFIFQYYREEENGRGNFPPRFSGLQFPNYSSELNVNALELDDSALYLCASSVTGPAEQYFGPGTRLTVT.

The V gene is TRBV5-8, the J gene TRBJ2-7, with TRBD2 matching over 7 bases. This CDR3 has 14 residues. The germline CDR1 and CDR2 sequences are SGHTS and YDEGEE. J was trimmed by 4 bases and V by 3 bases; bases with no gene match: 7. CDR3 bases: TGTGCCAGCAGCTCCCGACTAGCTTTATACGAGCAGTACTTC. Its protein is CASSSRLALYEQYF.

This chain uses TRBV4-3 with TRBJ1-2, with D possibly matching TRBD1 (5 bases). V gave up 4 bases and J gave up 0 bases, with 9 bases separating them. The CDR3 is 14 amino acids. Germline V gives CDR1 LGHNA, CDR2 YSLEER. CDR3 region: CASSPTVANYGYTF. CDR3 coding DNA: TGCGCCAGCAGCCCGACAGTAGCTAACTATGGCTACACCTTC.

This clone was detected a few times. The chain couples TRBV6-1 to TRBJ1-2; 7 nucleotides line up with TRBD1. The CDR3 has 15 amino acids. V shed 6 bases, J shed 3 bases, and the junction held 10 bases outside the gene matches. The germline gives CDR1 MNHNS, CDR2 SASEGT. The CDR3 here is CASRRGPGGDYGYTF. CDR3 in DNA: TGTGCCAGCAGGAGGGGTCCAGGGGGAGACTATGGCTACACCTTC.

The chain combines TRBV28 with TRBJ2-7, with D possibly matching TRBD2 (6 bases). This CDR3 is built from 13 residues. Trimming removed 6 bases at V and 2 bases at J, with 11 bases between. The germline gives CDR1 MDHEN, CDR2 SYDVKM. Written as DNA, the CDR3 is TGTGCCAGCAGGGGGACTCCTACCTACGAGCAGTACTTC. This encodes CASRGTPTYEQYF.